The 24 T cell receptor beta chains listed next were all sequenced from one sample in a study of identical twins. TCRdb redid the calling of the 5' RACE reads with MiXCR, one entry per CDR3 protein. The top ten hold about 1.8% of the sample, which has about 200,000 distinct CDR3 sequences, 6% to 9% seen once. The same sample was also used in a study of yellow fever vaccine responses in identical twins.

The specimen sequenced was memory (CD45RO+) T cells sorted from blood. The receptor source for this set is a young woman in good health.

In its sample, this clonotype was seen a few times. The chain employs TRBV12-3 or TRBV12-4 and TRBJ1-3; D gene unclear. This CDR3 is 13 amino acids long. Trimming removed 6 bases from V and 9 bases from J, with 15 bases in between. This chain's CDR3 is CASSGTQRVTIYF. In nucleotides, the CDR3 is TGTGCCAGCAGCGGAACCCAGCGGGTCACCATATATTTT.

This clonotype was counted at least ten times. The chain has TRBV5-1 and TRBJ2-1, with TRBD1 matching over 7 bases. The CDR3 sequence is 14 residues long. V gave up 1 base and J gave up 5 bases; unmatched junction bases: 3. Germline assignment: CDR1 SGHRS and CDR2 YFSETQ. The CDR3 protein is CASSLITGDNEQFF. CDR3 bases: TGCGCCAGCAGCTTGATTACAGGGGACAATGAGCAGTTCTTC.

The chain carries TRBV6-5 and TRBJ1-2, with no clear D. From germline, CDR1 is MNHEY and CDR2 SVGAGI. The CDR3 spans 13 residues. Trimming left V 4 bases short and J 4 bases short, with 10 bases between. CDR3 protein: CASSWLGSYGYTF. The DNA for the CDR3 is TGTGCCAGCAGTTGGTTGGGGTCCTATGGCTACACCTTC.

This clonotype has ten or more counts. V gene TRBV6-5 combines with J gene TRBJ2-7; D gene uncertain. Germline CDR1 and CDR2: MNHEY and SVGAGI. The CDR3 has 14 amino acids. Between the trimmed V and J ends, which lost 0 bases and 5 bases, there was a span of 11 bases. CDR3 DNA: TGTGCCAGCAGTTACTCGAACCCCGGAAACGAGCAGTACTTC. It is translated as CASSYSNPGNEQYF.

Of note for this clonotype: Just one base apart from a much larger clone, this may be a read error. V usage is TRBV6-1 and J usage is TRBJ2-7; tentatively, D is TRBD1 (5 bases). In germline, CDR1 is MNHNS, CDR2 SASEGT. Trimming removed 7 bases from V and 3 bases from J, with 13 bases in between. The CDR3 has 13 residues. The CDR3: CASTQGKVYEQYF. The CDR3 region has the DNA TGTGCCAGCACCCAGGGTAAGGTCTACGAGCAGTACTTC.

V is TRBV9 and J is TRBJ2-3; unclear D gene. The CDR3 loop spans 13 amino acids. Trimming removed 2 bases from V and 3 bases from J, with 7 bases in between. Germline CDR1 SGDLS, CDR2 YYNGEE. The CDR3 DNA reads TGTGCCAGCAGCGTCCCCACGACAGATACGCAGTATTTT. It yields the protein CASSVPTTDTQYF.

The sample holds many counts of this clonotype. The rearrangement joins TRBV6-5 to TRBJ1-1, with 8 nucleotides matching TRBD1. V lost 4 bases and J lost 5; bases outside the gene matches: 6. The CDR3 is 14 residues long. CDR1 and CDR2 from the germline V gene are MNHEY and SVGAGI. CDR3 loop: CASSSTGVGTEAFF. The CDR3 DNA follows: TGTGCCAGCAGTTCGACAGGGGTAGGGACTGAAGCTTTCTTT.

The chain uses TRBV28 and TRBJ1-3; D might be TRBD1 (5 bases). The V gene lost 8 bases and the J gene lost 16 bases, with 24 bases spanning the gap. This CDR3 has 13 amino acids. Germline V gene lookup returns CDR1 MDHEN and CDR2 SYDVKM. DNA of the CDR3: TGTGCCAGCGGATCCTCCAACCGAGGGACTCATTATTTT. This sequence encodes CASGSSNRGTHYF.

The CDR3 reads CASSGPGQGTKTNTGELFF. As DNA, the CDR3 is TGTGCCAGCAGTGGCCCGGGACAGGGGACCAAAACGAACACCGGGGAGCTGTTTTTT. The genes are TRBV2 and TRBJ2-2; 10 bases are a match to TRBD1. The germline CDR1 and CDR2 sequences are SNHLY and FYNNEI. The CDR3 contains 19 residues. The J segment lost 0 bases and the V segment lost 4 bases, leaving 11 bases of the junction unmatched.

The V and J genes are TRBV2 and TRBJ2-5; D is unresolved. Per germline, CDR1 SNHLY and CDR2 FYNNEI. The length of the CDR3 is 14 residues. Trimming shortened V by 4 bases and J by 3 bases, and 12 bases separated the two germline ends. CDR3 loop: CASSGLPVEETQYF. For the CDR3, the DNA is TGTGCCAGCAGTGGACTCCCGGTAGAAGAGACCCAGTACTTC.

This chain joins TRBV6-1 and TRBJ1-6, with D maybe TRBD1 (6 bases). The germline V gene encodes CDR1 MNHNS and CDR2 SASEGT. The CDR3 totals 15 residues. Trimming pared 6 bases from V and 6 bases from J, leaving 15 bases between. CDR3 loop: CASRGGTTFNSPLHF. The CDR3 DNA reads TGTGCCAGCAGGGGAGGGACAACTTTTAATTCACCCCTCCACTTT.

Details on this clonotype: One junction end disagrees with the germline gene, perhaps due to a read error. The rearrangement links TRBV19 to TRBJ2-2; D may correspond to TRBD1 or TRBD2 (5 bases each). In germline, CDR1 is LNHDA, CDR2 SQIVND (reference sequence). The CDR3 covers 15 residues. CDR3 loop: CTSTIGTEWTGELFF. The CDR3 bases are TGTACCAGTACCATAGGGACGGAGTGGACCGGGGAGCTGTTTTTT.

In this sample, this clonotype turned up many times. The chain joins TRBV7-2 to TRBJ1-6; 9 positions match TRBD1. The CDR3 has 15 residues. The V and J ends lost 5 bases and 7 bases, in that order; junction bases with no gene match: 6. The germline CDR1 and CDR2 sequences are SGHTA and FQGNSA. In nucleotides, the CDR3 is TGTGCCAGCAGCGAACAGGGGGCACGGAATTCACCCCTCCACTTT. As protein: CASSEQGARNSPLHF.

This clonotype is labeled medium-sized. V gene TRBV5-1 combines with J gene TRBJ2-1; TRBD2 matches at 14 bases. Germline CDR1 is SGHRS and CDR2 is YFSETQ. The CDR3 consists of 22 residues. The ends lost 4 bases at V and 3 bases at J; junction bases unmatched: 21. The CDR3 here is CASSRQLLPGLAGARYYNEQFF. CDR3 nucleotide sequence: TGCGCCAGCAGCCGACAACTGCTTCCGGGACTAGCGGGAGCGCGCTACTACAATGAGCAGTTCTTC.

The sample holds a few counts of this clonotype. This chain uses TRBV28 with TRBJ2-5; D may be TRBD1 (5 bases). In germline, CDR1 is MDHEN, CDR2 SYDVKM. V lost 7 bases to trimming and J lost 4 bases, with 10 bases between them. This CDR3 is 12 amino acids long. CDR3 bases: TGTGCCAGCACGGACATCGCAGAGACCCAGTACTTC. Protein: CASTDIAETQYF.

This clonotype was counted between two and nine times. This chain connects TRBV3-1 to TRBJ2-4; 7 bases match TRBD1. V lost 6 bases, J lost 9 bases, and 5 bases stayed unmatched. The germline V gene encodes CDR1 LGHDT and CDR2 YNNKEL (reference sequence). This CDR3 contains 12 residues. Here the CDR3 reads CASRQGTGIQYF. In DNA, the CDR3 is TGTGCCAGCAGACAGGGGACGGGCATTCAGTACTTC.

This clonotype has a count of ten or more. This chain connects TRBV7-3 to TRBJ2-6; D gene ambiguous. The ends were cut back, 4 bases at V and 0 bases at J, with 4 bases in the middle. Germline V gene sequence: CDR1 SGHTA, CDR2 FQGTGA. The CDR3 is 14 amino acids. This CDR3 is CASSSNSGANVLTF. In DNA form, the CDR3 reads TGTGCCAGCAGCTCGAACTCTGGGGCCAACGTCCTGACTTTC. Full variable domain (outside the CDR3, taken from reference TRBV7-3 and TRBJ2-6): GAGVSQTPSNKVTEKGKYVELRCDPISGHTALYWYRQSLGQGPEFLIYFQGTGAADDSGLPNDRFFAVRPEGSVSTLKIQRTERGDSAVYLCASSSNSGANVLTFGAGSRLTVL.

V is TRBV7-3 and J is TRBJ2-7; 7 bases agree with TRBD2. With 5 bases clipped from V and 2 bases from J, the junction kept 9 bases outside the gene matches. The CDR3 has 15 amino acids. Germline lookup yields CDR1 SGHTA and CDR2 FQGTGA. CDR3 DNA sequence: TGTGCCAGCAGCCCTGGACGGGACTACCCCTACGAGCAGTACTTC. This codes for CASSPGRDYPYEQYF.

This clonotype was found many times. The chain couples TRBV20-1 to TRBJ2-1; 8 bases fit TRBD1. This CDR3 is built from 13 residues. V shed 3 bases and J 3 bases; nucleotides not matched to a gene: 1. Per germline, CDR1 DFQATT and CDR2 SNEGSKA (reference sequence). CDR3 sequence (DNA): TGCAGTGCTAGCAGGGGGCACTACAATGAGCAGTTCTTC. This sequence encodes CSASRGHYNEQFF.

This chain connects TRBV6-5 to TRBJ2-1, with D maybe TRBD1 (7 bases). This CDR3 region has 12 residues. Germline CDR1 reads MNHEY; CDR2 reads SVGAGI. Trimming left V 8 bases short and J 7 bases short, with 12 bases between. CDR3 residues: CASSGGTNEQFF. The DNA for the CDR3 is TGTGCCAGCTCAGGGGGGACAAATGAGCAGTTCTTC.

There are many counts of this clonotype. The rearrangement joins TRBV10-3 to TRBJ2-7; D is perhaps TRBD2 (5 bases). CDR1 ENHRY and CDR2 SYGVKD come from the germline V gene. Trimming took off 3 bases at V and 0 bases at J, with 15 bases between the two ends. The CDR3 is made up of 16 amino acids. The CDR3 loop is CAISDPAGSPSYEQYF. Here the CDR3 DNA reads TGTGCCATCAGTGATCCTGCGGGTAGCCCCTCCTACGAGCAGTACTTC.

This clonotype was observed many times. The chain uses TRBV10-3 and TRBJ2-1; D assignment may be TRBD1 or TRBD2 (5 bases each). CDR1 and CDR2 from the germline V gene are ENHRY and SYGVKD. The CDR3 is 16 residues long. The V end lost 3 bases, the J end lost 0 bases, and 12 bases lay between the germline ends. DNA of the CDR3: TGTGCCATCAGTGACCGGAAGGGGAGCTCCTACAATGAGCAGTTCTTC. As protein: CAISDRKGSSYNEQFF.

CDR3 DNA sequence: TGCAGTGCTAGAGATAAAGTCGAGCAGTACTTC. Protein sequence: CSARDKVEQYF. The V call is TRBV20-1, the J call TRBJ2-7, with unresolved D. The ends were cut back, 0 bases at V and 6 bases at J, with 6 bases in the middle. Looked up from germline, CDR1 is DFQATT and CDR2 is SNEGSKA (reference sequence). This CDR3 spans 11 amino acids.

This clonotype has only a few counts. The rearrangement links TRBV10-3 to TRBJ2-7; TRBD1 matches at 9 bases. Trimming cost V 4 bases and J 5 bases; bases outside gene matches: 6. The CDR3 extends over 14 amino acids. In germline, CDR1 is ENHRY, CDR2 SYGVKD. The CDR3 DNA follows: TGTGCCATCAGTGTCGGGACAGGGTATAACGAGCAGTACTTC. The encoded protein is CAISVGTGYNEQYF.